This TCR beta chain originates from a study of CD8+CD57+ T cells in acquired aplastic anemia. The V end lost 10 bases, the J end lost 0 bases, and 12 bases lay between the germline ends. This CDR3 contains 14 residues. CDR1 is MNHNS and CDR2 is SASEGT in the germline V gene. The study profiled TCR beta VDJ and CDR3 using genomic DNA as template. TCRdb used MiXCR to reprocess the reads, holding one entry per CDR3 protein. The table lists about 160,000 distinct CDR3 sequences, around 48% of them singletons, with about 31% in the top ten. Flow cytometry had shown expanded CD8+CD57+ cells in the patients chosen for sequencing. Among the patients, none had received any therapy at the time of blood sampling. The sample holds many counts of this clonotype.

This chain links TRBV6-1 with TRBJ2-2, with D perhaps TRBD1 (5 bases). The TCR was taken from a human donor with aplastic anemia. Sequenced input: sorted CD4+, CD8+, or CD8+CD57+ T cells (not recorded which) from PBMCs. Written as DNA, the CDR3 is TGTGCCAACTCAGGGCCGACGAACACCGGGGAGCTGTTTTTT. This encodes CANSGPTNTGELFF.